A single sample gave rise to the 17 T cell receptor beta chains below, sequenced in a study of blood T cell repertoires in COVID-19. Generated by immunoSEQ multiplex PCR, the TCRdb table keeps only in-frame clones and is missing some. The sample yields 45,000 to 65,000 clones, roughly 87% seen once. Material for sequencing was peripheral blood. These receptors all come from a man in his fifties or sixties with active COVID-19.

This clone was detected a few times. This chain uses TRBV2 with TRBJ1-5; D uncertain. The CDR3 totals 13 residues. The V gene's germline CDR1 is SNHLY and CDR2 FYNNEI. V shed 3 bases and J shed 0 bases, with 3 bases lying between them. This CDR3 reads CASSDGSNQPQHF. CDR3 sequence (DNA): TGTGCCAGCAGTGACGGTAGCAATCAGCCCCAGCATTTT.

This clone was seen a single time. V usage is TRBV27 and J usage is TRBJ1-2; TRBD1 might be the D (5 bases). CDR3 length: 15 amino acids. The germline V and J ends were trimmed by 0 bases and 4 bases, with 12 bases remaining between them. Germline CDR1 MNHEY, CDR2 SMNVEV (reference sequence). The CDR3 DNA reads TGTGCCAGCAGTTTATCGGTGGGGGGGGGCTATGGCTACACCTTC. Amino acid sequence: CASSLSVGGGYGYTF.

DNA of the CDR3: TGTGCCAGCAGTGCTGGGACTAGCGGGGATAACGTCGGCACAGATACGCAGTATTTT. As protein: CASSAGTSGDNVGTDTQYF. J is TRBJ2-3 and V is TRBV28; 13 bases map to TRBD2. Germline lookup yields CDR1 MDHEN and CDR2 SYDVKM. This CDR3 contains 19 residues. V shed 5 bases and J 1 base; nucleotides not matched to a gene: 12.

The chain joins TRBV5-6 to TRBJ1-2, with 8 bases lining up with TRBD1. Germline CDR1 reads SGHDT; CDR2 reads YYEEEE. The CDR3 covers 16 residues. Trimming cost V 2 bases and J 1 base; bases outside gene matches: 7. CDR3 protein: CASSFRTGRVNYGYTF. The CDR3 bases are TGTGCCAGCAGCTTTCGGACAGGGCGGGTTAACTATGGCTACACCTTC.

This CDR3 is CASSLYGTGDHQPQHF. Written as DNA, the CDR3 is TGTGCCAGCAGTTTATACGGGACAGGAGACCATCAGCCCCAGCATTTT. This chain links TRBV28 with TRBJ1-5, with TRBD1 identical over 8 bases. The CDR3 consists of 16 residues. The junction had 7 bases not matched to a gene; V was cut back by 1 base and J by 5 bases. The germline V gene has CDR1 MDHEN and CDR2 SYDVKM.

The table lists this clone with a count of one. Within the sample, other DNA sequences also encode this same CDR3. The genes are TRBV18 and TRBJ1-2, with 7 bases identical to TRBD1. CDR3 size: 13 residues. Germline lookup yields CDR1 KGHSH and CDR2 LQKENI. The junction had 1 base not matched to a gene; V was cut back by 3 bases and J by 3 bases. CDR3 bases: TGTGCCAGCTCACCCCAGGGGGACTATGGCTACACCTTC. It translates to CASSPQGDYGYTF.

This clone was seen only once. The V call is TRBV9, the J call TRBJ2-3; a weak D match, TRBD1 (5 bases). The V end lost 0 bases, the J end lost 0 bases, and 8 bases lay between the germline ends. The CDR3 is 15 amino acids. The germline CDR1 and CDR2 sequences are SGDLS and YYNGEE. The CDR3 protein is CASSVGDSSTDTQYF. CDR3 coding DNA: TGTGCCAGCAGCGTAGGTGACAGTAGCACAGATACGCAGTATTTT.

V and J are TRBV9 and TRBJ2-7; TRBD2 matches at 9 bases. V dropped 3 bases and J dropped 1; count of bases not matched to a gene: 2. CDR3 length: 14 amino acids. Germline loops: CDR1 SGDLS, CDR2 YYNGEE. The CDR3, as DNA: TGTGCCAGCAGCGGCGGACTAGCGTCCTACGAGCAGTACTTC. It specifies CASSGGLASYEQYF.

The CDR3 coding sequence is TGTGCCAGCAGCTCACAGGGAACGGCCGGGGAGCTGTTTTTT. It translates to CASSSQGTAGELFF. The V and J genes are TRBV5-4 and TRBJ2-2; maybe TRBD1 (6 bases). V lost 3 bases to trimming and J lost 6 bases, with 12 bases between them. Germline-derived CDR1 and CDR2 are SGHNT and YYREEE (reference sequence). The CDR3 runs 14 residues.

The rearrangement uses TRBV28 and TRBJ1-2; the match to TRBD1 covers 7 bases. Losses at the gene ends were 2 bases for V and 12 bases for J; bases not matched to a gene: 9. The germline CDR1 and CDR2 sequences are MDHEN and SYDVKM. This CDR3 is built from 13 residues. In DNA form, the CDR3 reads TGTGCCAGCAGTTTAAGTGTAGGGCAGGGGGACACCTTC. It codes for CASSLSVGQGDTF.

The chain joins TRBV29-1 to TRBJ2-1, with D possibly TRBD1 on 5 matching bases. Deletions cut 8 bases from V and 0 bases from J, with 14 bases between. Germline V gene sequence: CDR1 SQVTM, CDR2 ANQGSEA. This CDR3 region has 14 residues. Here the CDR3 reads CSTPRANSYNEQFF. The CDR3 nucleotides are TGCAGCACCCCCAGGGCTAACTCCTACAATGAGCAGTTCTTC.

This rearrangement joins TRBV29-1 to TRBJ2-3; 7 nucleotides align to TRBD1. Germline-derived CDR1 and CDR2 are SQVTM and ANQGSEA. The CDR3 is 14 residues long. The ends lost 8 bases at V and 0 bases at J; junction bases unmatched: 8. CDR3 in DNA: TGCAGCCTAGCCCCGGGACAGAGCACAGATACGCAGTATTTT. This sequence encodes CSLAPGQSTDTQYF.

The chain is built from TRBV21-1 and TRBJ2-1; TRBD2 is the table's D call and was not checked against the DNA. TRBV21-1 is a pseudogene segment. The CDR3 contains 22 residues. The CDR3 nucleotides read TGTGCCAGCAGCAAATGCGGTCGGTCCCCCCAATTTGCCCCTGTAAAAGTCCATGAGCAGTTCTTC. It codes for CASSKCGRSPQFAPVKVHEQFF.

The chain is built from TRBV5-4 and TRBJ2-6; D unresolved. The V and J ends lost 0 bases and 1 base respectively, with 5 bases between them. Looked up from germline, CDR1 is SGHNT and CDR2 is YYREEE (reference sequence). This CDR3 contains 15 residues. The CDR3: CASSLGRSGANVLTF. Written as DNA, the CDR3 is TGTGCCAGCAGCTTGGGCCGGTCTGGGGCCAACGTCCTGACTTTC.

The rearrangement joins TRBV6-2 or TRBV6-3 to TRBJ1-1, with D maybe TRBD1 (5 bases). V dropped 3 bases and J dropped 1 base, with 12 bases sitting between them. CDR3 length: 15 amino acids. The germline V gene has CDR1 MNHEY and CDR2 SVGEGT. DNA for the CDR3: TGTGCCAGCAGTTATCCGGGGGTCAAGAACACTGAAGCTTTCTTT. The encoded protein is CASSYPGVKNTEAFF.

This chain joins TRBV7-2 and TRBJ2-5; D possibly corresponds to TRBD2 (6 bases). The germline V gene has CDR1 SGHTA and CDR2 FQGNSA. Trimming took off 6 bases at V and 1 base at J, with 15 bases between the two ends. This CDR3 region has 15 residues. The chain's CDR3 is CASSLGRGSQETQYF. CDR3 sequence (DNA): TGTGCCAGCAGTCTAGGACGGGGGTCCCAAGAGACCCAGTACTTC. Filled out from reference TRBV7-2 and TRBJ2-5, the complete variable domain reads GAGVSQSPSNKVTEKGKDVELRCDPISGHTALYWYRQSLGQGLEFLIYFQGNSAPDKSGLPSDRFSAERTGGSVSTLTIQRTQQEDSAVYLCASSLGRGSQETQYFGPGTRLLVL.

This chain connects TRBV3-1 (or the pseudogene TRBV3-2) to TRBJ1-2, with TRBD1 matching over 10 bases. CDR3 size: 17 residues. CDR1 is LGHDT, CDR2 YNNKEL, per germline (reference sequence). Losses at the gene ends were 4 bases for V and 2 bases for J; bases not matched to a gene: 10. As DNA, the CDR3 is TGTGCCAGCAGCCCGGGGACAGGGGATTTACGCAACTATGGCTACACCTTC. Translating gives CASSPGTGDLRNYGYTF.